Below, one T cell receptor (beta chain) is given with its context. The record originates from a study of shared clonotypes between healthy human individuals. Study-wide background: The donor pool was made up of a couple of women and a few men aged 18 to 49.

In the authors' methods: Junction-only immunoSEQ data arrived without quality scores, meaning filtering differed. Here immunoSEQ multiplex PCR was the method, and the copy in TCRdb shows in-frame clones only, minus some. D and trimming come from the DNA, and the V and J calls and clone size come from that table. The sample records about 490,000 clones, around 80% being singletons. CDR3 length equals 21 residues. This clonotype originated in a woman aged 40 to 50 in good health. Some clones in this sample may be carry-over from other donors' samples. The chain has TRBV7-5 and TRBJ2-3. TRBV7-5 is assigned pseudogene status. What was sequenced was PBMCs. Here the CDR3 reads CVRSLGLEACFRRTDTDTQYF. DNA of the CDR3: TGTGTCAGAAGCTTGGGACTTGAGGCATGCTTTAGGAGGACAGACACAGATACGCAGTATTTT.